The table lists the clone carrying this T cell receptor (beta chain) with a few counts. Its target is not known. This sample is drawn from a study of cytomegalovirus exposure and HLA in healthy donors. Background on the study: Out of about 180 million T cells, an earlier analysis found over 100 million unique TCR beta sequences in total.

Study-wide findings and caveats: Presence/absence analyses supposed approximately even sequencing depth among donors.

Losses at the gene ends were 5 bases for V and 4 bases for J; bases not matched to a gene: 5. This CDR3 has 15 amino acids. Per germline, CDR1 MDHEN and CDR2 SYDVKM. PCR used 60 Vbeta primers and 13 Jbeta primers. Some clones are missing from TCRdb's copy, which holds only in-frame ones; the method was immunoSEQ multiplex PCR. The sample holds about 100,000 clones, around 74% seen once. This receptor was identified in a man in his forties or fifties in good health and CMV-seropositive. What was sequenced was PBMCs. The chain employs TRBV28 and TRBJ2-2; 9 bases match TRBD1. The chain's CDR3 is CASSPTGGGTGELFF. The CDR3 DNA reads TGTGCCAGCAGTCCCACAGGGGGCGGCACCGGGGAGCTGTTTTTT.